The 6 T cell receptor delta chains given below trace back to one sample, sequenced in a study of γδ T cells in repeated Plasmodium falciparum infection. TCRdb re-identified clones in the multiplex PCR reads via CATT. This sample has 90,000 to 95,000 delta-chain clones, with roughly 0.9% found just once. Gammadelta T cells were flow-sorted from PBMC into Vgamma9/Vdelta2+ and Vdelta2-negative populations for bulk analysis. The specimen was gamma-delta T cells from blood. The receptors shown here come from a pool of human donors (malaria-infected and uninfected, not separated).

This clone has a handful of counts. The TCRdb protein, from a much larger clone, departs from this DNA's translation at residue 5, likely by read error; the protein shown derives from the DNA. This chain links TRDV2 with TRDJ1, with D unresolved. TCRdb leaves out the J gene; it was filled in here by matching the DNA to germline. CDR1 and CDR2 (germline): GEAIGNYY, EKD. The CDR3 consists of 14 residues. Deletions cut 3 bases from V and 4 bases from J, with 14 bases between. The CDR3, as DNA: TGTGCCTGTGACGCCGGAAGGGGTTACGATAAACTCATCTTT. This codes for CACDAGRGYDKLIF.

This clone has more than one count but fewer than ten. TCRdb shows a much larger clone's protein in place of this DNA's translation, and the two differ at residue 5, likely through a read error; the protein shown is translated from the DNA. This chain connects TRDV2 to TRDJ1; the D gene is possibly TRDD3 (6 bases). The J gene, left out of TCRdb, was set here by checking the DNA against germline. Germline V gives CDR1 GEAIGNYY, CDR2 EKD. The CDR3 is 17 residues long. V lost 3 bases and J lost 0, with 19 bases in between. The CDR3 coding sequence is TGTGCCTGTGACGCCGTGGGGGCCACCCAGTACACCGATAAACTCATCTTT. Its protein is CACDAVGATQYTDKLIF.

Concerning this clone itself: A far larger clone is off by one base, so a read error is likely. Other DNA sequences from this sample encode an identical CDR3 as well. This chain connects TRDV1 to TRDJ1; TRDD3 matches 12 bases. CDR3 length: 27 residues. CDR1 and CDR2 (germline): TSWWSYY, QGS. The CDR3 bases are TGTGCTCTTGGGGAACTTGTAAGAGGGGTGTATACGAAACGTACTGGGGGATACTTAAGGCACACCGATAAACTTATCTTT. Its translation is CALGELVRGVYTKRTGGYLRHTDKLIF.

This clone has a count of ten or more. The chain combines TRDV2 with TRDJ3; TRDD3 matches 10 bases. No J segment appears in TCRdb, so it was assigned here by matching the sequence to germline. Unmatched junction bases numbered 14, after V lost 1 base and J lost 3 bases. CDR1 and CDR2 (germline): GEAIGNYY, EKD. The CDR3 is made up of 21 amino acids. The CDR3 region is CACDTLVSGGYEDWDTRQMFF. CDR3 coding DNA: TGTGCCTGTGACACTCTGGTGTCTGGGGGATATGAGGACTGGGACACCCGACAGATGTTTTTC.

A word on this clone: TCRdb has a much larger clone's protein, which differs at residue 14 from the translation of this DNA, likely because of a read error; what is shown is the protein translated from the DNA. Called V gene: TRDV2; the J gene was not called; whether TRDD3, the table's D call, matches the DNA was not checked. CDR1 and CDR2 from the germline V gene are GEAIGNYY and EKD. The CDR3 contains 16 residues. The CDR3 here is CACDTRAGGCDDKPIF. The CDR3 DNA sequence: TGTGCCTGTGACACTCGGGCAGGGGGATGCGACGATAAACCCATCTTT.

In this sample, this clone turned up a few times. The amino acid sequence in TCRdb belongs to a much larger clone and departs from this DNA's translation at residue 7, likely a sequencing read error; the sequence shown is translated from the DNA. The chain employs TRDV1 and TRDJ1, with 8 bases matching TRDD3. TCRdb lists no J gene, so it was determined here by aligning the DNA to germline. Trimming cost V 0 bases and J 6 bases; bases outside gene matches: 27. CDR1 is TSWWSYY and CDR2 is QGS in the germline V gene. The CDR3 is 22 residues long. This CDR3 reads CALGELPNSQPHWGALNNKLIF. The CDR3 DNA reads as TGTGCTCTTGGGGAACTCCCCAACTCTCAACCTCACTGGGGGGCCTTAAACAATAAACTCATCTTT.